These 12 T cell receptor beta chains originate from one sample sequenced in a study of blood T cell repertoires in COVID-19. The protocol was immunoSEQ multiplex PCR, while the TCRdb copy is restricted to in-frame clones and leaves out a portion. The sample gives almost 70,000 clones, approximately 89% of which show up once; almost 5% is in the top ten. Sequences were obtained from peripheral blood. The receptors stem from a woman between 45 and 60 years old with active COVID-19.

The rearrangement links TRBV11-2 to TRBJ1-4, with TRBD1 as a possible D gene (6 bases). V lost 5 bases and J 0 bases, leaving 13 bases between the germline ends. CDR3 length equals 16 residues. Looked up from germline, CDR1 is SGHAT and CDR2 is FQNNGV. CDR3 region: CASSLGQTSTNEKLFF. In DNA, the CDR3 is TGTGCCAGCAGCCTAGGACAGACCTCAACTAATGAAAAACTGTTTTTT.

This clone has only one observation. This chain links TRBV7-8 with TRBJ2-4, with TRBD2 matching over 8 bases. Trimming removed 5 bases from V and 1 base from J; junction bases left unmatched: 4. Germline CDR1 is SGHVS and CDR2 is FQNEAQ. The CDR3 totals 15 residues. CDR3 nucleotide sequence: TGTGCCAGCAGCACGGGAGGGGCGGCCAAAAACATTCAGTACTTC. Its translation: CASSTGGAAKNIQYF.

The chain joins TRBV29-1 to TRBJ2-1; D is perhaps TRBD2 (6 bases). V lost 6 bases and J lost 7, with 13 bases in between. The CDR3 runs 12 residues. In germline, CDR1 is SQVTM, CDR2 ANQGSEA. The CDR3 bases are TGCAGCGTCGGGCGGAGCGGGAATGAGCAGTTCTTC. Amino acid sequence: CSVGRSGNEQFF.

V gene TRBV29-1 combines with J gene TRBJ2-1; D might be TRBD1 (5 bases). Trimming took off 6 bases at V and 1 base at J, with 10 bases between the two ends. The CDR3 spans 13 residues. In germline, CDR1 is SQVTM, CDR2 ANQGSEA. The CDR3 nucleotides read TGCAGCGTAGTACAGGTATCCTACAATGAGCAGTTCTTC. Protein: CSVVQVSYNEQFF.

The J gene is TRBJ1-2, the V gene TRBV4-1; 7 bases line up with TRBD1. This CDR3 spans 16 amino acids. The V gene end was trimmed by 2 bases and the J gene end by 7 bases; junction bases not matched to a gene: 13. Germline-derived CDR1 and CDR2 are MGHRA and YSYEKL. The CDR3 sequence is CASSQSLDRSLSGYTF. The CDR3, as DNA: TGCGCCAGCAGCCAATCATTGGACAGGTCTCTATCTGGCTACACCTTC.

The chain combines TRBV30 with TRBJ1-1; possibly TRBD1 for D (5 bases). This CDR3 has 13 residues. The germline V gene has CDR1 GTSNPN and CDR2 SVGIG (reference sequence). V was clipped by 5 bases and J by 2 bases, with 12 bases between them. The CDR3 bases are TGTGCCTGGGGGGGGAGGTCAAACACTGAAGCTTTCTTT. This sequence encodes CAWGGRSNTEAFF.

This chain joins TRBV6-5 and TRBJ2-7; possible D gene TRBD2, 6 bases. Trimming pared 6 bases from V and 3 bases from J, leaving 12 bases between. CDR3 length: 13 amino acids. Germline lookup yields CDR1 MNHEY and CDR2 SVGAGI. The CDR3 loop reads CASRGTGDYEQYF. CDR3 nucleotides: TGTGCCAGCAGGGGGACTGGAGACTACGAGCAGTACTTC.

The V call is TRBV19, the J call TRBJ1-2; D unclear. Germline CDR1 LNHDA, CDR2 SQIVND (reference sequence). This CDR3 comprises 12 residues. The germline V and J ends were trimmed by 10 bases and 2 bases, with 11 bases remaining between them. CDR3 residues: CATRGGNYGYTF. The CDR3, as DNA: TGTGCCACCCGGGGTGGGAACTATGGCTACACCTTC.

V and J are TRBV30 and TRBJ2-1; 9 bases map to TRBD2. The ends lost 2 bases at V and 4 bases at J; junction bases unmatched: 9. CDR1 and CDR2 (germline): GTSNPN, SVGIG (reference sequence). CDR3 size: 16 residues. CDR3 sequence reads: CAWSSLAGLTYNEQFF. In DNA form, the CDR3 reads TGTGCCTGGAGTTCCCTAGCGGGACTAACATACAATGAGCAGTTCTTC.

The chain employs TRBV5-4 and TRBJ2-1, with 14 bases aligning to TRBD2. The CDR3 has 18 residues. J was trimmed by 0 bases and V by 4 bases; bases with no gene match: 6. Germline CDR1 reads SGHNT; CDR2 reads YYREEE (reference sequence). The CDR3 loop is CASSPGLAGGSSYNEQFF. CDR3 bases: TGTGCCAGCAGCCCAGGACTAGCGGGAGGTAGCTCCTACAATGAGCAGTTCTTC.

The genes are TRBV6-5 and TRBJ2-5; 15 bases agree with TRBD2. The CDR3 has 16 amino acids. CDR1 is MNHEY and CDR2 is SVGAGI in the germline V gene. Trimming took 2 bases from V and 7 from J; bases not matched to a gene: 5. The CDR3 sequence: CASSYGLAGGAGTQYF. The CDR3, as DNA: TGTGCCAGCAGTTACGGACTAGCGGGAGGGGCAGGGACCCAGTACTTC.

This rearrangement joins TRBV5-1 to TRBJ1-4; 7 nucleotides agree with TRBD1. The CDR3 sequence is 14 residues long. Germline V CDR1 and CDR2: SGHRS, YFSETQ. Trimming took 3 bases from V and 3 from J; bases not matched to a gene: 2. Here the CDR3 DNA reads TGCGCCAGCAGCTCACAGGGGTCTAATGAAAAACTGTTTTTT. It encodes CASSSQGSNEKLFF.